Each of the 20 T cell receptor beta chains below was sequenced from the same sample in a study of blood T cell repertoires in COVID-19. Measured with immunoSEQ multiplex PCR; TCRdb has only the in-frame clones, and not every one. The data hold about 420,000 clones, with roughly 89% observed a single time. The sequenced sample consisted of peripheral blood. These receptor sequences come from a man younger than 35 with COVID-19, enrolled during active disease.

CDR3 residues: CASSTGGWTEAFF. The CDR3 DNA reads as TGTGCCAGCAGCACAGGGGGCTGGACTGAAGCTTTCTTT. The chain recombines TRBV6-5 with TRBJ1-1, with TRBD1 matching 9 bases. The V segment lost 6 bases and the J segment 5 bases; nucleotides outside the gene matches: 4. Germline V CDR1 and CDR2: MNHEY, SVGAGI. The CDR3 extends over 13 amino acids.

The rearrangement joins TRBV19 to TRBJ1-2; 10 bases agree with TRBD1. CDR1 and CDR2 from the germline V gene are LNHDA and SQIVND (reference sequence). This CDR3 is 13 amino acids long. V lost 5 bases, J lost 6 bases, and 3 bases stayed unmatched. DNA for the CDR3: TGTGCCAGTAGTGCCGGGACAGGGGATGGCTACACCTTC. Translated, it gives CASSAGTGDGYTF.

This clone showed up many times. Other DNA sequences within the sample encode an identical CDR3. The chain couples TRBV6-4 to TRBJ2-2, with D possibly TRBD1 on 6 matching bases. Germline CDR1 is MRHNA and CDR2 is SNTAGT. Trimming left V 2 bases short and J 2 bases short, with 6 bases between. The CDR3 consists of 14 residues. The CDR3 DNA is TGTGCCAGCAGTGACGGGACAAACACCGGGGAGCTGTTTTTT. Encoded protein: CASSDGTNTGELFF.

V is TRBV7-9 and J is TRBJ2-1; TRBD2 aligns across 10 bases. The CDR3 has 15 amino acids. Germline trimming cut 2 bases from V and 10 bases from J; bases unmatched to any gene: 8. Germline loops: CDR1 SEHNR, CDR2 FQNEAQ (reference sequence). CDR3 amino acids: CASSLSYIAGGEQFF. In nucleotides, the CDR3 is TGTGCCAGCAGCTTATCATATATAGCGGGAGGCGAGCAGTTCTTC. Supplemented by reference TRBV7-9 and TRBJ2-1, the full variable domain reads DTGVSQNPRHKITKRGQNVTFRCDPISEHNRLYWYRQTLGQGPEFLTYFQNEAQLEKSRLLSDRFSAERPKGSFSTLEIQRTEQGDSAMYLCASSLSYIAGGEQFFGPGTRLTVL.

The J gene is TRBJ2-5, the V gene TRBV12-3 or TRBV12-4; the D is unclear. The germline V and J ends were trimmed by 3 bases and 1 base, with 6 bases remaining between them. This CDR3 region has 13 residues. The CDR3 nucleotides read TGTGCCAGCAGTTTCCTATTCCAAGAGACCCAGTACTTC. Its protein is CASSFLFQETQYF.

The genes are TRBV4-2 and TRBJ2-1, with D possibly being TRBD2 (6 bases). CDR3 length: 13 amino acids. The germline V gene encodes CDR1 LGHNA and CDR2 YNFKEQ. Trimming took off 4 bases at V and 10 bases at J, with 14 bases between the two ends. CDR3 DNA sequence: TGTGCCAGCAGCCCCGGACGGGGGTACGAGCAGTTCTTC. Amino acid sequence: CASSPGRGYEQFF.

Here the CDR3 reads CASSPNRENYGYTF. DNA for the CDR3: TGTGCCAGCTCACCAAACAGGGAGAACTATGGCTACACCTTC. The V call is TRBV18, the J call TRBJ1-2; possible D gene TRBD1, 6 bases. CDR1 is KGHSH and CDR2 is LQKENI in the germline V gene. The CDR3 is 14 residues long. V was clipped by 2 bases and J by 2 bases, with 9 bases between them.

The CDR3 region has the DNA TGTGCCAGCAGCCCCTCCGGGACAGGGCGCTCTGGGGCCAACGTCCTGACTTTC. It translates to CASSPSGTGRSGANVLTF. The J gene is TRBJ2-6, the V gene TRBV11-3; 9 nucleotides agree with TRBD1. Germline V gene data show CDR1 as SGHNT and CDR2 as YENEEA. The CDR3 covers 18 residues. V lost 5 bases to trimming and J lost 0 bases; unmatched junction nucleotides: 8. The full variable domain, its missing parts supplied by reference TRBV11-3 and TRBJ2-6, is EAGVVQSPRYKIIEKKQPVAFWCNPISGHNTLYWYLQNLGQGPELLIRYENEEAVDDSQLPKDRFSAERLKGVDSTLKIQPAELGDSAVYLCASSPSGTGRSGANVLTFGAGSRLTVL.

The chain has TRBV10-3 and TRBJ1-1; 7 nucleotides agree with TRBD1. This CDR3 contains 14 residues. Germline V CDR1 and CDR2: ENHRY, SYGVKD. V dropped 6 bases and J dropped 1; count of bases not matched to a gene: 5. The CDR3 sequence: CAISWTGGNTEAFF. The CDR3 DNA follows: TGTGCCATCAGCTGGACAGGAGGGAACACTGAAGCTTTCTTT.

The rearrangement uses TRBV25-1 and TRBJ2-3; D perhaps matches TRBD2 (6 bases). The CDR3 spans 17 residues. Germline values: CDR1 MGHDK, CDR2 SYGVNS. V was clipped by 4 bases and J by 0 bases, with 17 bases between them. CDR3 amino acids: CASSAGGAGTSTDTQYF. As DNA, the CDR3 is TGTGCCAGCAGTGCAGGAGGAGCGGGTACGAGCACAGATACGCAGTATTTT.

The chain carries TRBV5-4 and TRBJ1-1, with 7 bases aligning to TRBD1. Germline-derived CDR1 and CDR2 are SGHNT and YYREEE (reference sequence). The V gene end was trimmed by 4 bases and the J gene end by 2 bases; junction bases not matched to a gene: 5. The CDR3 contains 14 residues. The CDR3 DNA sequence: TGTGCCAGCAGCACTGGACAGGTTAACACTGAAGCTTTCTTT. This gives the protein CASSTGQVNTEAFF.

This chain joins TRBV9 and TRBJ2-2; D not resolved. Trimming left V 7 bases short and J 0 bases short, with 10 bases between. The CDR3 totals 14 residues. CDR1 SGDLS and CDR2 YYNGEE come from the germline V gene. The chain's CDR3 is CASALHANTGELFF. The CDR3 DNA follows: TGTGCCAGCGCACTACACGCGAACACCGGGGAGCTGTTTTTT.

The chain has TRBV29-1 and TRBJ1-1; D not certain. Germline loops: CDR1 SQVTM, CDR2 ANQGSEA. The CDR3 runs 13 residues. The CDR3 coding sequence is TGCAGTGGACGGGAGCATTCGAACACTGAAGCTTTCTTT. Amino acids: CSGREHSNTEAFF.

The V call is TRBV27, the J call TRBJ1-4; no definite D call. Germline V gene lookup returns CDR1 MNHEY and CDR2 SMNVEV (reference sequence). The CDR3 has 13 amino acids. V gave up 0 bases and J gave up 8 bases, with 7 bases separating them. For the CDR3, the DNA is TGTGCCAGCAGTTTATCGGGCGCGGAAAAACTGTTTTTT. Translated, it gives CASSLSGAEKLFF.

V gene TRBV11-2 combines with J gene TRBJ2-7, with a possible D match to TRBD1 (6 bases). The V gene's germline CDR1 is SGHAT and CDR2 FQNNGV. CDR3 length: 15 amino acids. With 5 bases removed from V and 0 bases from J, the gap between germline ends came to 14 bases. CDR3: CASSTSGESSYEQYF. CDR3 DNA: TGTGCCAGCAGCACCTCAGGGGAAAGCTCCTACGAGCAGTACTTC.

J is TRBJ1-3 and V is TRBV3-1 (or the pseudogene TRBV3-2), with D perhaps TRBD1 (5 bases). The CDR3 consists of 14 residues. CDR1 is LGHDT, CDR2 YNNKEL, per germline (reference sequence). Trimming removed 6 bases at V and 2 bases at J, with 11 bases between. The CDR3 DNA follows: TGTGCCAGCAGTGTACTGGGGCCTGGAAACACCATATATTTT. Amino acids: CASSVLGPGNTIYF.

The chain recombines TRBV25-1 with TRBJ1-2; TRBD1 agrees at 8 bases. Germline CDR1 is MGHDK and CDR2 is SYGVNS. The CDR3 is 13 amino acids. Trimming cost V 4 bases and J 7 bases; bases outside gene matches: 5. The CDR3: CASSGPTGGGYTF. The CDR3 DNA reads TGTGCCAGCAGTGGACCCACAGGGGGTGGCTACACCTTC.

The CDR3 region is CASSLTGVANNQPQHF. In DNA, the CDR3 is TGTGCCAGCAGTTTGACAGGGGTCGCTAACAATCAGCCCCAGCATTTT. This chain uses TRBV28 with TRBJ1-5, with 8 positions matching TRBD1. CDR1 and CDR2 (germline): MDHEN, SYDVKM. The CDR3 consists of 16 residues. Trimming cost V 3 bases and J 3 bases; bases outside gene matches: 7.

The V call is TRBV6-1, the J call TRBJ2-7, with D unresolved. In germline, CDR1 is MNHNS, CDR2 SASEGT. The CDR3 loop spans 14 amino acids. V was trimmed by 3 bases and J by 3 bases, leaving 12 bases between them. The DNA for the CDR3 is TGTGCCAGCAGTGAGAATGAGAGTTTCTACGAGCAGTACTTC. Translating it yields CASSENESFYEQYF.

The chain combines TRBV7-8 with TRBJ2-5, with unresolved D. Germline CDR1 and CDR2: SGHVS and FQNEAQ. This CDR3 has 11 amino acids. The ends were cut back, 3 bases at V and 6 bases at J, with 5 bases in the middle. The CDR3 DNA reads TGTGCCAGCAGCTTTTCTCAGACCCAGTACTTC. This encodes CASSFSQTQYF.